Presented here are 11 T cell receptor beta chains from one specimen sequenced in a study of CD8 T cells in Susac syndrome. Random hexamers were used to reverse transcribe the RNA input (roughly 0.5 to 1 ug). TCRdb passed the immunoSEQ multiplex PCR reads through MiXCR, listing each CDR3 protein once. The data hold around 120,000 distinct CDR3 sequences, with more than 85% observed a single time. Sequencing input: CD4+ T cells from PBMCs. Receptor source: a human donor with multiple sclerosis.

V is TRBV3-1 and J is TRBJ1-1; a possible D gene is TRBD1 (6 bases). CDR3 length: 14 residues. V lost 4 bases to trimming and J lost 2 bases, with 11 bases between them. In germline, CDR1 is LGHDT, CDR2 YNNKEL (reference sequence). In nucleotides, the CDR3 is TGTGCCAGCAGCCGTTCGGGACAAAACACTGAAGCTTTCTTT. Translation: CASSRSGQNTEAFF.

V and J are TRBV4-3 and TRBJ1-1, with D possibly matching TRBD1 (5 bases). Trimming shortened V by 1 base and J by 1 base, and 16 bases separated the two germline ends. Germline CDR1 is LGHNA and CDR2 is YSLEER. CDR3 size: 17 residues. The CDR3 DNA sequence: TGCGCCAGCAGCCAAGGGAGGCAGGGTTGGGGGAACACTGAAGCTTTCTTT. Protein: CASSQGRQGWGNTEAFF.

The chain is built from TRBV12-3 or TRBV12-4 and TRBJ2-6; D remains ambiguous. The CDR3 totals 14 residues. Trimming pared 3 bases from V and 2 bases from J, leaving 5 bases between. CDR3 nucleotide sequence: TGTGCCAGCAGTTTCGGACCTGGGGCCAACGTCCTGACTTTC. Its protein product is CASSFGPGANVLTF.

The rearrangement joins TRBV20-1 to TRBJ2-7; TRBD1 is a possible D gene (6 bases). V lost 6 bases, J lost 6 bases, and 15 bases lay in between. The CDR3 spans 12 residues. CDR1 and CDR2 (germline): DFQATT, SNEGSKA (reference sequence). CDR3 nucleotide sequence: TGCAGTGCAACCACAGGGTTCCGCGAGCAGTACTTC. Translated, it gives CSATTGFREQYF.

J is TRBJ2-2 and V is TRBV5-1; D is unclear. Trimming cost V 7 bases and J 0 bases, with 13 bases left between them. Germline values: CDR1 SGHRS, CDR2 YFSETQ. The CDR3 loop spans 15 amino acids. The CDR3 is CASRTSGSNTGELFF. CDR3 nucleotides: TGCGCCAGCCGGACCTCCGGGTCGAACACCGGGGAGCTGTTTTTT.

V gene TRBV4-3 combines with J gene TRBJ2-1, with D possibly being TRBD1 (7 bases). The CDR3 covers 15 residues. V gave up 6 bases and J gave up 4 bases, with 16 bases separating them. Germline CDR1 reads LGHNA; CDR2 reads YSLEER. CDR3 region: CASSWGGTAYNEQFF. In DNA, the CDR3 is TGCGCCAGCAGTTGGGGCGGGACAGCTTACAATGAGCAGTTCTTC.

CDR3 sequence reads: CASSLRDSDTQYF. Here the CDR3 DNA reads TGTGCCAGCAGCTTGAGGGATTCAGATACGCAGTATTTT. The V and J genes are TRBV5-4 and TRBJ2-3; D not certain. This CDR3 has 13 amino acids. Trimming removed 1 base from V and 4 bases from J, with 7 bases in between. Looked up from germline, CDR1 is SGHNT and CDR2 is YYREEE (reference sequence).

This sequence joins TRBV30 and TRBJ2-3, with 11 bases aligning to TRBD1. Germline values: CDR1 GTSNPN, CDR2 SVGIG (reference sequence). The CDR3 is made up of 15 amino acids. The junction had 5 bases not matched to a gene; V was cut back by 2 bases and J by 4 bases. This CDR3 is CAWSLGQGAADTQYF. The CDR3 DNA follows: TGTGCCTGGAGTCTAGGACAGGGGGCCGCAGATACGCAGTATTTT.

CDR3 nucleotide sequence: TGTGCCAGCAGCTCACGGGGACAGGGGACCTATGGCTACACCTTC. This sequence encodes CASSSRGQGTYGYTF. The rearrangement uses TRBV9 and TRBJ1-2; 10 bases agree with TRBD1. With 4 bases clipped from V and 4 bases from J, the junction kept 7 bases outside the gene matches. The CDR3 is made up of 15 amino acids. Germline-derived CDR1 and CDR2 are SGDLS and YYNGEE.

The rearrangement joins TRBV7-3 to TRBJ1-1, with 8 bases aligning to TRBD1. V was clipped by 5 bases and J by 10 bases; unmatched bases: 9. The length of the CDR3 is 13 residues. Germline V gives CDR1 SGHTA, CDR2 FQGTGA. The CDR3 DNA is TGTGCCAGCAGCGGAGGACAGGGAGTCGGAGCTTTCTTT. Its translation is CASSGGQGVGAFF.

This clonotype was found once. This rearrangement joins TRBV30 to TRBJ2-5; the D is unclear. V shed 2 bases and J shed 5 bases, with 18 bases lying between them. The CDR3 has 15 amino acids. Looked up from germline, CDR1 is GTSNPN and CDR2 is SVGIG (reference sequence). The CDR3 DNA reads TGTGCCTGGAGTAACGGACGCCCCGGACGGGAGACCCAGTACTTC. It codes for CAWSNGRPGRETQYF.